This T cell receptor (beta chain) was retrieved from a study of human T cells and chemical hapten exposure. Study results and limitations: Significantly more large CDR3 similarity clusters were formed by expanded TCRs than by controls.

CDR3 length: 15 amino acids. J was trimmed by 1 base and V by 1 base; bases with no gene match: 3. The V gene's germline CDR1 is SGHNT and CDR2 YYREEE (reference sequence). Time point in this sample: pre-sensitization, week 0. Treatment of the sample: therapeutic diphenylcyclopropenone sensitization with weekly scalp DPC. TCRdb called the RACE reads again in MiXCR, with one record for every CDR3 protein. This sample has about 89,000 distinct CDR3 sequences, with 10% to 11% found just once. A note on this clonotype: The antigen remains undetermined.

The TCR originated in a woman aged 55-70 years with alopecia areata. Some clones in this sample may be carry-over from other donors' samples. The rearrangement joins TRBV5-4 to TRBJ2-3; TRBD2 matches 7 bases. Specimen: whole blood, collected in connection with sensitization to the hapten diphenylcyclopropenone (DPC). CDR3 sequence (DNA): TGTGCCAGCAGCTTGTGGGCGGGGGGCACAGATACGCAGTATTTT. This codes for CASSLWAGGTDTQYF.